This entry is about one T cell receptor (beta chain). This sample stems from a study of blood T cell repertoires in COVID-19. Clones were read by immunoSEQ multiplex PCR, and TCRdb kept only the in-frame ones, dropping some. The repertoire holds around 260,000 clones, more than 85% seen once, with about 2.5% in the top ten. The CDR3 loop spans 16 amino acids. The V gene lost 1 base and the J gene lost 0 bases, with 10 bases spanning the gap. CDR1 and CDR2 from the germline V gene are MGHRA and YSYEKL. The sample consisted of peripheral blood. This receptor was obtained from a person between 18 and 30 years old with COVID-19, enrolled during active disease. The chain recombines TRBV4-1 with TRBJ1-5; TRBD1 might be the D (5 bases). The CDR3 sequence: CASSQGKTVSNQPQHF. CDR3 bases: TGCGCCAGCAGCCAAGGGAAGACAGTTAGCAATCAGCCCCAGCATTTT.